This TCR beta chain was captured by sequencing in a study of blood T cell repertoires in COVID-19. Across the whole study: From T cells, B-cell-depleted T cells, or PBMCs came the material, which was cDNA or gDNA.

The authors' processing: The authors estimated nucleated cell counts from reference gene primer amplification. Produced via immunoSEQ multiplex PCR; TCRdb's table is partial and in-frame only. Clone size and the V and J calls come from that table; the DNA yielded D and trimming. Here the sample spans 90,000 to 150,000 clones, around three quarters being singletons. The sequencing sample was made of peripheral blood. The TCR originated in a woman of 80 years or more with acute or convalescent COVID-19.

CDR3 protein: CASGFGSGGANTGELFF. The CDR3 DNA reads as TGTGCTAGTGGTTTTGGTAGCGGGGGGGCGAACACCGGGGAGCTGTTTTTT. The J gene is TRBJ2-2, the V gene TRBV12-5; TRBD2 aligns across 11 bases. There are 17 residues in the CDR3. Germline V gene data show CDR1 as LGHNT and CDR2 as FRNRAP. Trimming cost V 3 bases and J 0 bases; bases outside gene matches: 3.